A single sample gave rise to the 28 T cell receptor beta chains below, sequenced in a study of blood T cell repertoires in COVID-19. Generated by immunoSEQ multiplex PCR, the TCRdb table keeps only in-frame clones and is missing some. The sample lists 250,000 to 300,000 clones, 75% to 90% seen once, with 2% to 2.5% in the top ten. The specimen was peripheral blood. Receptors originate from a man aged 45-60 years with acute or convalescent COVID-19.

V and J are TRBV27 and TRBJ2-1; tentative D call: TRBD2 (6 bases). With 5 bases removed from V and 8 bases from J, the gap between germline ends came to 13 bases. Germline-derived CDR1 and CDR2 are MNHEY and SMNVEV (reference sequence). The CDR3 runs to 13 residues. CDR3 in amino acids: CASSHRGFDEQFF. The CDR3 DNA follows: TGTGCCAGCAGTCATCGGGGGTTCGATGAGCAGTTCTTC.

J is TRBJ2-5 and V is TRBV5-1; 12 bases align to TRBD2. The CDR3 is made up of 15 amino acids. The germline V gene encodes CDR1 SGHRS and CDR2 YFSETQ. After removal of 4 bases from V and 1 base from J, the junction contained 2 bases not matched to a gene. This CDR3 is CASSPTSGGQETQYF. In nucleotides, the CDR3 is TGCGCCAGCAGCCCGACTAGCGGGGGCCAAGAGACCCAGTACTTC.

V and J are TRBV6-5 and TRBJ1-2; D is ambiguous. This CDR3 region has 14 residues. Germline V gives CDR1 MNHEY, CDR2 SVGAGI. The V and J ends lost 6 bases and 7 bases respectively, with 18 bases between them. CDR3 sequence reads: CASRAGAAFAGYTF. CDR3 in DNA: TGTGCCAGCAGGGCAGGCGCCGCATTTGCTGGCTACACCTTC.

The chain has TRBV5-5 and TRBJ2-6; 8 bases line up with TRBD2. The CDR3 is made up of 16 amino acids. V shed 6 bases and J 4 bases; nucleotides not matched to a gene: 9. Germline lookup yields CDR1 SGHKS and CDR2 YYEKEE (reference sequence). CDR3 DNA sequence: TGTGCCAGCAACCGAGGGAGCGGGGGCGGGGCCAACGTCCTGACTTTC. It specifies CASNRGSGGGANVLTF.

This clone appeared a few times. V and J are TRBV4-1 and TRBJ1-1; 7 nucleotides align to TRBD1. After removal of 1 base from V and 1 base from J, the junction contained 3 bases not matched to a gene. Per the germline V gene, CDR1 is MGHRA and CDR2 is YSYEKL. CDR3 size: 15 residues. The CDR3 loop is CASSQVPGGNTEAFF. CDR3 in DNA: TGCGCCAGCAGCCAAGTTCCAGGGGGGAACACTGAAGCTTTCTTT.

The chain joins TRBV6-5 to TRBJ1-4, with 7 bases fitting TRBD1. V trimming: 5 bases; J trimming: 3 bases; junction bases outside the gene matches: 3. CDR3 length: 14 residues. Germline V lookup: CDR1 MNHEY, CDR2 SVGAGI. The CDR3 DNA reads as TGTGCCAGCAGTAAACAGGGGTCTAATGAAAAACTGTTTTTT. Translation: CASSKQGSNEKLFF.

The rearrangement uses TRBV6-6 and TRBJ1-4, with D perhaps TRBD1 (5 bases). V dropped 5 bases and J dropped 7 bases, with 23 bases sitting between them. This CDR3 region has 17 residues. CDR1 MNHNY and CDR2 SVGAGI come from the germline V gene (reference sequence). The CDR3 DNA reads as TGTGCCAGCAGTCCTCTAATCAGCGGGACCCTCGGTGAAAAACTGTTTTTT. This translates into CASSPLISGTLGEKLFF.

V and J are TRBV29-1 and TRBJ1-4; D is unresolved. Trimming stripped 4 bases from V and 8 bases from J, with 8 bases between. The V gene's germline CDR1 is SQVTM and CDR2 ANQGSEA. CDR3 size: 11 residues. DNA of the CDR3: TGCAGCGTTGCGCAGGCAGAAAAACTGTTTTTT. It codes for CSVAQAEKLFF.

This clone was seen a single time. This chain uses TRBV29-1 with TRBJ2-1, with TRBD1 identical over 7 bases. Germline V lookup: CDR1 SQVTM, CDR2 ANQGSEA. The CDR3 runs 15 residues. The V segment lost 7 bases and the J segment 0 bases; nucleotides outside the gene matches: 9. This chain's CDR3 is CSARPTGISYNEQFF. CDR3 nucleotides: TGCAGCGCCCGACCGACAGGGATCTCCTACAATGAGCAGTTCTTC.

The chain is built from TRBV4-1 and TRBJ1-3; D is ambiguous. V lost 3 bases to trimming and J lost 2 bases, with 14 bases between them. Germline CDR1 and CDR2: MGHRA and YSYEKL. The CDR3 has 16 amino acids. Here the CDR3 DNA reads TGCGCCAGCAGCCATCCCGGACTGCAGACTGGAAACACCATATATTTT. Amino acid sequence: CASSHPGLQTGNTIYF.

The J gene is TRBJ1-1, the V gene TRBV18; the match to TRBD1 covers 10 bases. With 0 bases clipped from V and 4 bases from J, the junction kept 2 bases outside the gene matches. Germline CDR1 and CDR2: KGHSH and LQKENI. The CDR3 covers 15 residues. CDR3 loop: CASSPPTGGVTEAFF. The CDR3 nucleotides read TGTGCCAGCTCACCACCGACAGGGGGCGTCACTGAAGCTTTCTTT.

The rearrangement joins TRBV5-1 to TRBJ2-5, with 13 bases matching TRBD2. CDR1 is SGHRS and CDR2 is YFSETQ in the germline V gene. Trimming at V came to 0 bases and at J to 5 bases, leaving 1 base not matched to a gene. The CDR3 runs to 15 residues. Here the CDR3 reads CASSLGTSGGETQYF. The DNA of the CDR3 is TGCGCCAGCAGCTTGGGGACTAGCGGGGGTGAGACCCAGTACTTC.

Note on this clone: Other DNA sequences in the sample encode the same CDR3. The chain has TRBV11-2 and TRBJ2-1; tentative D call: TRBD2 (5 bases). CDR3 length equals 14 residues. CDR1 is SGHAT and CDR2 is FQNNGV in the germline V gene. The V gene lost 5 bases and the J gene lost 0 bases, with 8 bases spanning the gap. CDR3 in amino acids: CASSLAGSYNEQFF. The CDR3 nucleotides read TGTGCCAGCAGCCTGGCGGGCTCCTACAATGAGCAGTTCTTC.

The chain is built from TRBV11-2 and TRBJ2-1, with TRBD1 matching over 9 bases. Losses at the gene ends were 5 bases for V and 2 bases for J; bases not matched to a gene: 4. Germline V CDR1 and CDR2: SGHAT, FQNNGV. There are 15 residues in the CDR3. This CDR3 is CASSIRTGAYNEQFF. The CDR3 DNA follows: TGTGCCAGCAGCATCCGGACAGGGGCCTACAATGAGCAGTTCTTC.

This clone occurred once. V is TRBV7-2 and J is TRBJ2-5; D gene unclear. Germline CDR1 is SGHTA and CDR2 is FQGNSA. The CDR3 sequence is 15 residues long. Trimming left V 1 base short and J 1 base short, with 10 bases between. The CDR3 loop is CASSLGEAAQETQYF. CDR3 nucleotide sequence: TGTGCCAGCAGCTTAGGAGAGGCAGCCCAAGAGACCCAGTACTTC.

The rearrangement links TRBV9 to TRBJ2-1, with a weak D call TRBD2 (6 bases). V was trimmed by 0 bases and J by 1 base, leaving 8 bases between them. CDR1 is SGDLS, CDR2 YYNGEE, per germline. This CDR3 region has 15 residues. CDR3 amino acids: CASSVGAGSYNEQFF. In DNA form, the CDR3 reads TGTGCCAGCAGCGTAGGGGCGGGGTCCTACAATGAGCAGTTCTTC.

The chain carries TRBV7-2 and TRBJ2-3, with TRBD1 as a possible D gene (6 bases). There are 16 residues in the CDR3. V was pared by 1 base and J by 2 bases, with 13 bases between. Germline V CDR1 and CDR2: SGHTA, FQGNSA. This CDR3 is CASSLGPGANTDTQYF. Written as DNA, the CDR3 is TGTGCCAGCAGCTTAGGTCCAGGGGCGAACACAGATACGCAGTATTTT.

The rearrangement uses TRBV4-2 and TRBJ2-1; D is perhaps TRBD2 (7 bases). V lost 2 bases and J lost 1, with 15 bases in between. CDR3 size: 17 residues. The germline V gene encodes CDR1 LGHNA and CDR2 YNFKEQ. The CDR3 loop is CASSQRGGAYSYNEQFF. CDR3 in DNA: TGTGCCAGCAGCCAAAGAGGGGGGGCCTATTCCTACAATGAGCAGTTCTTC.

The chain joins TRBV4-1 to TRBJ2-1; 10 positions agree with TRBD2. Per germline, CDR1 MGHRA and CDR2 YSYEKL. V lost 1 base, J lost 5 bases, and 11 bases stayed unmatched. The CDR3 consists of 18 residues. CDR3 sequence (DNA): TGCGCCAGCAGCCAAGGCCCCCTAGCGGGGGACCGGGACAATGAGCAGTTCTTC. It codes for CASSQGPLAGDRDNEQFF.

The V and J genes are TRBV2 and TRBJ1-4; D gene unclear. Trimming removed 6 bases from V and 0 bases from J, with 11 bases in between. The CDR3 extends over 15 amino acids. Per germline, CDR1 SNHLY and CDR2 FYNNEI. CDR3 amino acids: CASSHAPATNEKLFF. As DNA, the CDR3 is TGTGCCAGCAGCCACGCGCCTGCAACTAATGAAAAACTGTTTTTT.

The rearrangement links TRBV5-6 to TRBJ1-2, with D hard to call. Germline CDR1 SGHDT, CDR2 YYEEEE. Between the trimmed V and J ends, which lost 0 bases and 1 base, there was a span of 16 bases. This CDR3 is 17 amino acids long. The CDR3 DNA sequence: TGTGCCAGCAGCTTGGCCGGCCCTAGTGGACTTAACTATGGCTACACCTTC. This translates into CASSLAGPSGLNYGYTF.

This chain links TRBV3-1 (or the pseudogene TRBV3-2) with TRBJ1-4; 9 bases fit TRBD1. Germline loops: CDR1 LGHDT, CDR2 YNNKEL (reference sequence). The J segment lost 7 bases and the V segment lost 3 bases, leaving 9 bases of the junction unmatched. The CDR3 extends over 16 amino acids. This CDR3 is CASSQGWTGEAEKLFF. In DNA form, the CDR3 reads TGTGCCAGCAGCCAGGGATGGACAGGGGAGGCTGAAAAACTGTTTTTT.

This clone was picked up one time. The junction departs from the called germline gene at one end, perhaps through a read error. The chain links TRBV10-2 to TRBJ2-7; a possible D gene is TRBD2 (7 bases). This CDR3 comprises 13 residues. Per the germline V gene, CDR1 is WSHSY and CDR2 is SAAADI. CDR3 amino acids: CVTRRGGSYEQYF. Written as DNA, the CDR3 is TGTGTAACTAGAAGGGGGGGGTCCTACGAGCAGTACTTC.

The chain recombines TRBV6-6 with TRBJ2-2; 7 nucleotides align to TRBD2. V trimming: 5 bases; J trimming: 4 bases; junction bases outside the gene matches: 13. Per the germline V gene, CDR1 is MNHNY and CDR2 is SVGAGI (reference sequence). The CDR3 is 17 residues long. Here the CDR3 DNA reads TGTGCCAGCAGTCCGCTAAGACTAGCTGCCGGCACCGGGGAGCTGTTTTTT. This translates into CASSPLRLAAGTGELFF.

The genes are TRBV30 and TRBJ1-5; the D gene is possibly TRBD1 (5 bases). Germline values: CDR1 GTSNPN, CDR2 SVGIG (reference sequence). V was clipped by 1 base and J by 5 bases, with 9 bases between them. The CDR3 sequence is 13 residues long. CDR3 loop: CAWSAGWYQPQHF. CDR3 bases: TGTGCCTGGAGTGCAGGGTGGTATCAGCCCCAGCATTTT.

The V gene is TRBV30, the J gene TRBJ2-2, with D perhaps matching TRBD1 (5 bases). The germline V gene has CDR1 GTSNPN and CDR2 SVGIG (reference sequence). The CDR3 has 14 amino acids. V lost 4 bases, J lost 5 bases, and 14 bases lay in between. DNA for the CDR3: TGTGCCTGGACTAGGCAGGGTGGGACCGGGGAGCTGTTTTTT. Its translation: CAWTRQGGTGELFF.

The rearrangement links TRBV7-3 to TRBJ2-4; 7 positions match TRBD2. This CDR3 contains 15 residues. Germline V gene data show CDR1 as SGHTA and CDR2 as FQGTGA. Trimming removed 2 bases from V and 4 bases from J; junction bases left unmatched: 5. CDR3 bases: TGTGCCAGCAGCTTAGGGGGAGGGGAAAAAAACATTCAGTACTTC. Amino acid sequence: CASSLGGGEKNIQYF.

The chain joins TRBV29-1 to TRBJ1-2, with unresolved D. The V end was cut by 1 base, the J end by 3 bases, with 9 bases between. The germline gives CDR1 SQVTM, CDR2 ANQGSEA. This CDR3 is 13 amino acids long. CDR3 residues: CSVEGSGYYGYTF. The CDR3, as DNA: TGCAGCGTTGAAGGATCCGGTTACTATGGCTACACCTTC.